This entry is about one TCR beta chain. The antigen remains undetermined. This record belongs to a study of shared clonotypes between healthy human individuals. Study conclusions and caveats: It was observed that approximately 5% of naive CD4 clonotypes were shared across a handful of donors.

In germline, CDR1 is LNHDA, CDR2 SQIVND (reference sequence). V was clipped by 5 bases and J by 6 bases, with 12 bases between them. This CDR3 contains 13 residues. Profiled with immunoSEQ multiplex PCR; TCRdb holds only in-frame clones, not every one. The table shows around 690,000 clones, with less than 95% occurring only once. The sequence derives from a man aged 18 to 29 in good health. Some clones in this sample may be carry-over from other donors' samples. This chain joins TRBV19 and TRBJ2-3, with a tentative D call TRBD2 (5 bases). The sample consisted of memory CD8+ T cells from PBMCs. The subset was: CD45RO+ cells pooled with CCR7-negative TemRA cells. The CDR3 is CASSPWTLDTQYF. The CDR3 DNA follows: TGTGCCAGTAGTCCCTGGACTTTGGATACGCAGTATTTT. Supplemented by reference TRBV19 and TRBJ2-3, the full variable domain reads DGGITQSPKYLFRKEGQNVTLSCEQNLNHDAMYWYRQDPGQGLRLIYYSQIVNDFQKGDIAEGYSVSREKKESFPLTVTSAQKNPTAFYLCASSPWTLDTQYFGPGTRLTVL.